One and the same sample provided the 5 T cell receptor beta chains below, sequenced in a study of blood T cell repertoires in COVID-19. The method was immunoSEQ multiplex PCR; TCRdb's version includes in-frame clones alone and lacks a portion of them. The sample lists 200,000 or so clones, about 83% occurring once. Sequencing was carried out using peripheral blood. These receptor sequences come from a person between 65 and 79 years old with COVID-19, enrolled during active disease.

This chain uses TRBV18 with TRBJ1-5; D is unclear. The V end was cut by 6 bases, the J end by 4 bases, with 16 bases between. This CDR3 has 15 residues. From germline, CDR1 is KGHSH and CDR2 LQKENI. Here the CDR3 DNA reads TGTGCCAGCTCCTCCCGTGTGGAGCCAAATCAGCCCCAGCATTTT. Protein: CASSSRVEPNQPQHF.

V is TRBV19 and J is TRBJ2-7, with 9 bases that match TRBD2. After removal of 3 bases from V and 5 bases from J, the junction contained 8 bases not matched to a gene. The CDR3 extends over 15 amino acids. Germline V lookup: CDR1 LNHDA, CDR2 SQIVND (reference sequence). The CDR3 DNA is TGTGCCAGTAGTATCGGTTTAGCGGGAGCCGACGAGCAGTACTTC. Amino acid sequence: CASSIGLAGADEQYF.

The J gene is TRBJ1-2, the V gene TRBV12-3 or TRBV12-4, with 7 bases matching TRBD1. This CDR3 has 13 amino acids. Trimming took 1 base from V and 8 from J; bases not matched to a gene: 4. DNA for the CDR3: TGTGCCAGCAGTTTAGGGCAGGGGGTCGGCTACACCTTC. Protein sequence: CASSLGQGVGYTF.

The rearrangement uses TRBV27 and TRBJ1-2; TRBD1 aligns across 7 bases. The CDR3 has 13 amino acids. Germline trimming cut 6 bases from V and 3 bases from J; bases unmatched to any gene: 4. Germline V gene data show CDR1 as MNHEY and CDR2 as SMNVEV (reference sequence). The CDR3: CASSTDRYYGYTF. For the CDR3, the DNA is TGTGCCAGCAGCACGGACAGGTACTATGGCTACACCTTC.

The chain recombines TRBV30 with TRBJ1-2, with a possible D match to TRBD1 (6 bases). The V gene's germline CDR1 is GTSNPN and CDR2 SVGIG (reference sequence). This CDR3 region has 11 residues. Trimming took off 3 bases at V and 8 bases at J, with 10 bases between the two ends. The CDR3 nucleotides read TGTGCCTGGAGGGGGGCTTGGGGCTACACCTTC. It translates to CAWRGAWGYTF.